The rows below give T cell receptor beta chains drawn from one sample of a study of OX40 agonist ivuxolimab in advanced cancers. Sequencing used immunoSEQ multiplex PCR; TCRdb keeps in-frame clones, though not all of them. This sample has some 45,000 clones; 82% occur once, and the top ten carry 23%. The sequencing here drew on CD4+ or CD8+ T cells sorted from blood, taken in a trial of the OX40 agonist ivuxolimab. These receptors were obtained from an adult with an advanced solid tumor such as melanoma, head and neck, liver or kidney cancer. Each CDR3 is given with its conserved first and last residue. Fields, in order: clone size, V gene, J gene, D gene, CDR3 protein, CDR3 DNA. A D gene is named only where the DNA matches it firmly. Expanded clones are given a class, and other clones once, few, many or no size at all.

.	TRBV7-6	TRBJ2-1	TRBD2	CASSTQSGTSGGPRKFF	TGTGCCAGCAGCACACAATCCGGGACTAGCGGGGGGCCGAGAAAGTTCTTC
few	TRBV2	TRBJ1-5	.	CASSDSNQPQHF	TGTGCCAGCAGCGACAGCAATCAGCCCCAGCATTTT
once	TRBV7-2	TRBJ2-7	TRBD1	CASSFGTGLRRQYF	TGTGCCAGCAGCTTCGGGACAGGGCTAAGAAGGCAGTACTTC
.	TRBV5-6	TRBJ2-6	.	CASSARMAGANVLTF	TGTGCCAGCAGCGCGCGCATGGCTGGGGCCAACGTCCTGACTTTC
.	TRBV28	TRBJ2-5	TRBD1	CASSNPPGQGPETQYF	TGTGCCAGCAGTAACCCCCCGGGACAGGGACCGGAGACCCAGTACTTC
.	TRBV19	TRBJ2-3	.	CASSPSGPVGTDTQYF	TGTGCCAGTAGCCCCAGCGGCCCCGTGGGCACAGATACGCAGTATTTT
.	TRBV4-3	TRBJ2-5	TRBD1	CASSQAGTGGYQETQYF	TGCGCCAGCAGCCAAGCCGGGACAGGGGGTTACCAAGAGACCCAGTACTTC
.	TRBV5-4	TRBJ2-3	.	CASSLWGDQGTDTQYF	TGTGCCAGCAGCTTGTGGGGAGATCAGGGCACAGATACGCAGTATTTT
.	TRBV27	TRBJ2-7	.	CASSLGGRYYGQYF	TGTGCCAGCAGTTTGGGGGGCCGATACTACGGGCAGTACTTC
.	TRBV10-2	TRBJ2-5	.	CASRNRDGEETQYF	TGCGCCAGCAGGAACCGGGACGGCGAAGAGACCCAGTACTTC
.	TRBV27	TRBJ2-7	.	CASSLKVGMVYEQYF	TGTGCCAGCAGTTTAAAGGTCGGGATGGTCTACGAGCAGTACTTC